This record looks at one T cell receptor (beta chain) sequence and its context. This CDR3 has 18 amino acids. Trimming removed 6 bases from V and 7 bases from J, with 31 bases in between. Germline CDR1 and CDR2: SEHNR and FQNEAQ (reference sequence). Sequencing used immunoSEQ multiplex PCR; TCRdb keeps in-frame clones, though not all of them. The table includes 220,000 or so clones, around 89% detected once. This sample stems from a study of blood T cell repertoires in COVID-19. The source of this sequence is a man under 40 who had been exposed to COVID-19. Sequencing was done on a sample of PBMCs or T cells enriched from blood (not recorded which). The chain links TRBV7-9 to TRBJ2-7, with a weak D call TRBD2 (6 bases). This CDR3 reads CASSPWRGEIMGPREQYF. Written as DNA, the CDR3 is TGTGCCAGCAGTCCCTGGAGGGGAGAGATCATGGGCCCTAGAGAGCAGTACTTC.